This record covers a single T cell receptor beta chain. Its antigen is undetermined. The sample is drawn from a study of shared clonotypes between healthy human individuals. Terminally differentiated effector memory CD45RA+ cells were left out of the naive CD8 fraction, which was CD45RO-negative and positively selected for CCR7. Broader study findings: Approximately 5% was the fraction of naive CD4 clonotypes found shared across several donors. Having only a few donors restricted how much genetic and exposure-history diversity was captured.

The CDR3 covers 14 residues. The germline gives CDR1 SGHVS, CDR2 FQNEAQ. The V and J ends lost 1 base and 3 bases respectively, with 10 bases between them. An even split of each subset's genomic DNA across several immunoSEQ plates was performed. The DNA input per sorted-subset replicate PCR was about 190 ng, corresponding to some 33,000 T cell genomes. The data were produced by immunoSEQ multiplex PCR, yet TCRdb's version contains in-frame clones alone and is incomplete. In the table there are approximately 840,000 clones, around 96% of which are singletons. The sequence derives from a man aged 30-40 years in good health. Sequencing was done on a sample of naive CD8+ T cells sorted from blood. The genes are TRBV7-8 and TRBJ2-7; D is undetermined. CDR3: CASSLETGRYEQYF. CDR3 DNA: TGTGCCAGCAGCTTAGAAACCGGCCGCTACGAGCAGTACTTC.